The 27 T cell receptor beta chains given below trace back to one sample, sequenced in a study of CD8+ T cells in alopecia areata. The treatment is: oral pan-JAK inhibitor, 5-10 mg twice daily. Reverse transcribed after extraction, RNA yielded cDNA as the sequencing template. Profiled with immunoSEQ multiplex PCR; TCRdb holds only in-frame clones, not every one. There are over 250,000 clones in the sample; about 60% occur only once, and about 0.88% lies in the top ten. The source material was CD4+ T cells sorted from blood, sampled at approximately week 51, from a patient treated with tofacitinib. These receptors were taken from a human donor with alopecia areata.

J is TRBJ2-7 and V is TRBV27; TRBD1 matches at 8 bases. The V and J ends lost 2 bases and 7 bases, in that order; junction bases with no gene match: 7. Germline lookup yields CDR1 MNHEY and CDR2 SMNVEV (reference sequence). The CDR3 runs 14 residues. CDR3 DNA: TGTGCCAGCAGTTTAAAAACCAGGGGGCCTGAGCAGTACTTC. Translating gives CASSLKTRGPEQYF.

The CDR3 DNA follows: TGTGCCAGCAACCCGGTCGAGCAGTACTTC. It is translated as CASNPVEQYF. The rearrangement uses TRBV6-6 and TRBJ2-7; no clear D. Germline loops: CDR1 MNHNY, CDR2 SVGAGI (reference sequence). The CDR3 loop spans 10 amino acids. Deletions cut 7 bases from V and 6 bases from J, with 7 bases between.

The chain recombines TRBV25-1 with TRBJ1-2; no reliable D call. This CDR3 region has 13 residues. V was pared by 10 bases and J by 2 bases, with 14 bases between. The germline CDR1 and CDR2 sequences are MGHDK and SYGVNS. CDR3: CAINRESNYGYTF. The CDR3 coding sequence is TGTGCCATCAACCGGGAAAGCAACTATGGCTACACCTTC.

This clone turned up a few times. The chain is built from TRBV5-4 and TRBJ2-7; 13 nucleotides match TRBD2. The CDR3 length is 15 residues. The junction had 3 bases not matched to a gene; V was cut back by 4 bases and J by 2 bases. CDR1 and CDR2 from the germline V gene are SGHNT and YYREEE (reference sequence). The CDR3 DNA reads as TGTGCCAGCAGCCGCGGGACTAGCGGGACCTACGAGCAGTACTTC. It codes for CASSRGTSGTYEQYF.

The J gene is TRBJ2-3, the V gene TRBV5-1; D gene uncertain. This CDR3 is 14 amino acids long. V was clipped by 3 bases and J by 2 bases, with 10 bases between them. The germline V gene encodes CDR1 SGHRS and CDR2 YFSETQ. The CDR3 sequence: CASSSWTDTDTQYF. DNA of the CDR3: TGCGCCAGCAGCTCATGGACCGACACAGATACGCAGTATTTT.

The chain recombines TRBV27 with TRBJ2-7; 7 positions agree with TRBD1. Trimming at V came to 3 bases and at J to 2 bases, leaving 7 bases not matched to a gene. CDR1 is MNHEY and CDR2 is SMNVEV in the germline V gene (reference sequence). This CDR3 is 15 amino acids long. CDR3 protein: CASSFSSGQAYEQYF. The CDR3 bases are TGTGCCAGCAGTTTTAGTTCCGGACAGGCCTACGAGCAGTACTTC.

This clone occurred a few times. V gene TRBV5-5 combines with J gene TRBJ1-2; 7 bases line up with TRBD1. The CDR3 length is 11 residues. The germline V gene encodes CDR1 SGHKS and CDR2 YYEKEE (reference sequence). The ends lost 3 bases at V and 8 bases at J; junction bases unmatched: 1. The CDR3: CASSSTGGYTF. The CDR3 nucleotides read TGTGCCAGCAGCTCGACAGGGGGCTACACCTTC.

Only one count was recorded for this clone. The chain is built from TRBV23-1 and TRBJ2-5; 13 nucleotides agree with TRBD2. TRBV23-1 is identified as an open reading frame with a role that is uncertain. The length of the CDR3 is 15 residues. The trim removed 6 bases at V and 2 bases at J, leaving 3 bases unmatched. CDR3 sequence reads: CASRTSGGLQETQYF. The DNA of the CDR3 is TGCGCCAGCAGGACTAGCGGGGGGCTTCAAGAGACCCAGTACTTC.

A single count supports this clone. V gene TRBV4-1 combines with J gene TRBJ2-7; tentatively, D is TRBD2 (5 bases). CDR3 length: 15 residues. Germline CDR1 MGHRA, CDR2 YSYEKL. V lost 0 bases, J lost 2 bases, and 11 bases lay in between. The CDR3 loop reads CASSQELDGAYEQYF. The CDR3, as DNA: TGCGCCAGCAGCCAAGAACTAGATGGGGCCTACGAGCAGTACTTC.

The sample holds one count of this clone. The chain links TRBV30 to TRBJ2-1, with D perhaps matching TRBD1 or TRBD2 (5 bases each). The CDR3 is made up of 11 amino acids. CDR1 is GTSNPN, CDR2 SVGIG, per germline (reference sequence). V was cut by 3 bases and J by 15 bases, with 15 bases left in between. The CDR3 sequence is CAWSSGPSWFF. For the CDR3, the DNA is TGTGCCTGGAGCTCGGGACCCTCTTGGTTCTTC.

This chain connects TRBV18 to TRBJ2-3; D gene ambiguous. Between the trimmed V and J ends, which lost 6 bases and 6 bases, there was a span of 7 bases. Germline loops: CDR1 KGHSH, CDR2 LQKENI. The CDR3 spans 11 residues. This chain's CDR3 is CASSGVDTQYF. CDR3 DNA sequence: TGTGCCAGCTCCGGCGTGGATACGCAGTATTTT. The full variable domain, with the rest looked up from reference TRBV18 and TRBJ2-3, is NAGVMQNPRHLVRRRGQEARLRCSPMKGHSHVYWYRQLPEEGLKFMVYLQKENIIDESGMPKERFSAEFPKEGPSILRIQQVVRGDSAAYFCASSGVDTQYFGPGTRLTVL.

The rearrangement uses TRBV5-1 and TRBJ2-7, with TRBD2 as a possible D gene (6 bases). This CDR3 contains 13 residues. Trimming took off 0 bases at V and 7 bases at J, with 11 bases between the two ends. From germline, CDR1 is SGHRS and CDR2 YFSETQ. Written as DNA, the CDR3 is TGCGCCAGCAGCTTGGTTGGGGACTTAGAGCAGTACTTC. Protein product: CASSLVGDLEQYF.

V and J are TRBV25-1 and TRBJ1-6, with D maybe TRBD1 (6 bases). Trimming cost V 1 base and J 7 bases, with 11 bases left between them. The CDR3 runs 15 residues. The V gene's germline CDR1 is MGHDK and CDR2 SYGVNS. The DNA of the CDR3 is TGTGCCAGCAGTGAATTTGCAGGGGAAAATTCACCCCTCCACTTT. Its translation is CASSEFAGENSPLHF.

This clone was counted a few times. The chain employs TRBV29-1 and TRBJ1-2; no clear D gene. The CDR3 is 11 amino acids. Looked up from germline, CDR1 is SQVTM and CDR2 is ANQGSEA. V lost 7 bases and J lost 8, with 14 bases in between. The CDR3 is CSGLHAAGYTF. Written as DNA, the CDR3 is TGCAGCGGCCTACACGCCGCGGGCTACACCTTC.

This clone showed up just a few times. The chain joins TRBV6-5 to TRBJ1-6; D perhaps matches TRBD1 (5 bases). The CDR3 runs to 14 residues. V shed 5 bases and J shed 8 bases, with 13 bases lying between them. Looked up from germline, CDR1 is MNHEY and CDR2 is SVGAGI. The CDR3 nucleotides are TGTGCCAGCAGTAGCCAGGGTCGAGATTCACCCCTCCACTTT. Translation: CASSSQGRDSPLHF.

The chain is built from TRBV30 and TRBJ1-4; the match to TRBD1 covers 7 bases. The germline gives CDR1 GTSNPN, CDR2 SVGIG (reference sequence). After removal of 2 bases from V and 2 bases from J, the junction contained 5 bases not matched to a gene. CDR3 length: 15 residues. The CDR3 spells CAWSTGQATNEKLFF. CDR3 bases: TGTGCCTGGAGTACCGGACAGGCGACTAATGAAAAACTGTTTTTT.

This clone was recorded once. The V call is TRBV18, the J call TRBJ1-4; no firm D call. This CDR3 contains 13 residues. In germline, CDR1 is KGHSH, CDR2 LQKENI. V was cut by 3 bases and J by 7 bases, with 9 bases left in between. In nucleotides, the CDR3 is TGTGCCAGCTCACCGAGGTTCCGTGAAAAACTGTTTTTT. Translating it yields CASSPRFREKLFF.

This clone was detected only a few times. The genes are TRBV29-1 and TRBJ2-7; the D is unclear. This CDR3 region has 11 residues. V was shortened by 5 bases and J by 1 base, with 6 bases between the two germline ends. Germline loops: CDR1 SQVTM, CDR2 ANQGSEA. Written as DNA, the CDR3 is TGCAGCGTTTTTGAGTCCTACGAGCAGTACTTC. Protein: CSVFESYEQYF.

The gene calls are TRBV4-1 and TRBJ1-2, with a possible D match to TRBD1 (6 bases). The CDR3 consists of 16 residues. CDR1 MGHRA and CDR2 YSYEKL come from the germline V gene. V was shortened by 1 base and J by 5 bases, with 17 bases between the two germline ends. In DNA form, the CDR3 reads TGCGCCAGCAGCCAAGGGGGGACACAAACCGATTATGGCTACACCTTC. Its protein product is CASSQGGTQTDYGYTF.

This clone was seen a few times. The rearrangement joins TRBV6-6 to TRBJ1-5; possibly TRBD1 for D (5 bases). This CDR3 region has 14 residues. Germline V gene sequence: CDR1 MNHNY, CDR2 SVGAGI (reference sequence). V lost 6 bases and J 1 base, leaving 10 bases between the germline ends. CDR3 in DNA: TGTGCCAGCAGCCCGGGGGGGAGCAATCAGCCCCAGCATTTT. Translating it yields CASSPGGSNQPQHF.

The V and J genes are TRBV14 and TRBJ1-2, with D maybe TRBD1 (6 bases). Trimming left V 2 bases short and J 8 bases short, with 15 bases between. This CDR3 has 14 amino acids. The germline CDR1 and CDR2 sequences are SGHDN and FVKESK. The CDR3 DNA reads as TGTGCCAGCAGCCAACACACAGGGTACGACGGCTACACCTTC. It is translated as CASSQHTGYDGYTF. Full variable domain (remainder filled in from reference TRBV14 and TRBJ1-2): EAGVTQFPSHSVIEKGQTVTLRCDPISGHDNLYWYRRVMGKEIKFLLHFVKESKQDESGMPNNRFLAERTGGTYSTLKVQPAELEDSGVYFCASSQHTGYDGYTFGSGTRLTVV.

This CDR3 reads CAWSINRVGYTF. In DNA form, the CDR3 reads TGTGCCTGGAGCATAAACAGGGTTGGCTACACCTTC. This rearrangement joins TRBV30 to TRBJ1-2, with D possibly matching TRBD1 (6 bases). The CDR3 has 12 residues. V lost 3 bases, J lost 7 bases, and 12 bases lay in between. CDR1 is GTSNPN and CDR2 is SVGIG in the germline V gene (reference sequence).

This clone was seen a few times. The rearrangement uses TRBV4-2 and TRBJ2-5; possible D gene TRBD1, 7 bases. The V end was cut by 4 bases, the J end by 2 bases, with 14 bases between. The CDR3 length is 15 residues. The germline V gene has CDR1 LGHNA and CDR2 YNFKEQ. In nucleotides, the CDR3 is TGTGCCAGCAGCCGCGGGACAGTTGAACAAGAGACCCAGTACTTC. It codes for CASSRGTVEQETQYF.

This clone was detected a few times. The CDR3 sequence is CSVGLQETQYF. The CDR3 bases are TGCAGTGTGGGACTTCAGGAGACCCAGTACTTC. The J gene is TRBJ2-5, the V gene TRBV20-1; the D gene is possibly TRBD2 (6 bases). V shed 7 bases and J shed 5 bases, with 11 bases lying between them. The CDR3 contains 11 residues. Germline values: CDR1 DFQATT, CDR2 SNEGSKA (reference sequence).

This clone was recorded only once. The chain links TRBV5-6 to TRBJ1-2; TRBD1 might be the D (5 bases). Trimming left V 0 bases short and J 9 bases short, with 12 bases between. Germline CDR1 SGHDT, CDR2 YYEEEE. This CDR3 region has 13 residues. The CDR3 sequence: CASSLGQSISYTF. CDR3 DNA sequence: TGTGCCAGCAGCTTGGGACAGTCTATAAGCTACACCTTC.

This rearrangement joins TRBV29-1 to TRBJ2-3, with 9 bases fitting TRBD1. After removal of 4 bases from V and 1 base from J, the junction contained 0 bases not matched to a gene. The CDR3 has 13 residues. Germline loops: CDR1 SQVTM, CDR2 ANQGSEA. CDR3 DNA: TGCAGCGTTGGGACAGGGGGCACAGATACGCAGTATTTT. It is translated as CSVGTGGTDTQYF.

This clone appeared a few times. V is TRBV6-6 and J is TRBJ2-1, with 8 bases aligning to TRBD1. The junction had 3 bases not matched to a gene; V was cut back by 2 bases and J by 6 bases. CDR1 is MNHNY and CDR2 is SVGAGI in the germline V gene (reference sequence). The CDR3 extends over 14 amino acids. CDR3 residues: CASSYTQGANEQFF. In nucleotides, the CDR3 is TGTGCCAGCAGTTACACTCAGGGGGCCAATGAGCAGTTCTTC.